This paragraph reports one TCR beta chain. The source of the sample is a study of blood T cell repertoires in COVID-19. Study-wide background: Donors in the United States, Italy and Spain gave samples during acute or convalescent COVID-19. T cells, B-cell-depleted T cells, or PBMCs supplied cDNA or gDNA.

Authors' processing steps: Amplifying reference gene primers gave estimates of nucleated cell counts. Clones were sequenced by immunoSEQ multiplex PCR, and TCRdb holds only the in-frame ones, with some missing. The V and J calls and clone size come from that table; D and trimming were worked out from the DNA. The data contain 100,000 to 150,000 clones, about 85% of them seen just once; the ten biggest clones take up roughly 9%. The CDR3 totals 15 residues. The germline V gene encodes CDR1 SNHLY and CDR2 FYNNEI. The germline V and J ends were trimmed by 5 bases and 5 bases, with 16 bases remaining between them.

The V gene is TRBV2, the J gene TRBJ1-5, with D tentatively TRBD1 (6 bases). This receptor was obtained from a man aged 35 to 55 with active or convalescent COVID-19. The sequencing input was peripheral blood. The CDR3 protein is CASSSLRTEYQPQHF. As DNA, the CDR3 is TGTGCCAGCAGTAGCCTCCGGACAGAGTATCAGCCCCAGCATTTT.